The 30 T cell receptor beta chains given below trace back to one sample, sequenced in a study of cytomegalovirus exposure and HLA in healthy donors. Some clones are missing from TCRdb's copy, which holds only in-frame ones; the method was immunoSEQ multiplex PCR. The profile shows 55,000 to 65,000 clones, under 95% of them singletons. Sequencing used PBMCs. The source is a man aged 18 to 30 in good health and CMV-seronegative.

The CDR3 reads CASSQESSAYEQYF. CDR3 coding DNA: TGCGCCAGCAGCCAAGAAAGCTCCGCCTACGAGCAGTACTTC. The chain carries TRBV4-1 and TRBJ2-7; D not certain. The CDR3 runs to 14 residues. The germline V gene has CDR1 MGHRA and CDR2 YSYEKL. V lost 0 bases and J 2 bases, leaving 8 bases between the germline ends.

The chain links TRBV6-1 to TRBJ1-2; TRBD1 is a possible D gene (5 bases). Germline loops: CDR1 MNHNS, CDR2 SASEGT. Trimming pared 4 bases from V and 5 bases from J, leaving 14 bases between. The CDR3 is 14 amino acids. The CDR3 coding sequence is TGTGCCAGCAGTGGTACAGGTGAACATTATGGCTACACCTTC. It yields the protein CASSGTGEHYGYTF.

This clone was detected once. The J gene is TRBJ2-1, the V gene TRBV4-1; D is possibly TRBD2 (6 bases). Germline CDR1 is MGHRA and CDR2 is YSYEKL. The V and J ends lost 0 bases and 9 bases respectively, with 12 bases between them. The CDR3 is 14 amino acids. The CDR3 DNA sequence: TGCGCCAGCAGCCAAGATGAGGTCGGGGGTGAGCAGTTCTTC. This codes for CASSQDEVGGEQFF.

This chain connects TRBV11-2 to TRBJ2-3; 10 bases agree with TRBD2. The ends lost 4 bases at V and 1 base at J; junction bases unmatched: 8. Germline assignment: CDR1 SGHAT and CDR2 FQNNGV. CDR3 length equals 17 residues. The CDR3 bases are TGTGCCAGCAGCTCGAACTGGGGACTAGCGCGCACAGATACGCAGTATTTT. Residues: CASSSNWGLARTDTQYF.

The chain is built from TRBV13 and TRBJ2-5, with D possibly matching TRBD1 (6 bases). CDR1 is PRHDT and CDR2 is FYEKMQ in the germline V gene (reference sequence). This CDR3 is 17 amino acids long. Trimming took off 2 bases at V and 5 bases at J, with 21 bases between the two ends. The CDR3 DNA reads as TGTGCCAGCAGCTTATTAGCAGGGGTTCCAGATTTGGAGACCCAGTACTTC. Residues: CASSLLAGVPDLETQYF.

V is TRBV13 and J is TRBJ1-2; TRBD1 is a possible D gene (6 bases). Trimming left V 5 bases short and J 3 bases short, with 25 bases between. Germline CDR1 reads PRHDT; CDR2 reads FYEKMQ (reference sequence). This CDR3 has 18 amino acids. This CDR3 is CASSGLQGPLIPHYGYTF. CDR3 nucleotides: TGTGCCAGCAGCGGACTTCAGGGGCCCTTAATCCCTCACTATGGCTACACCTTC.

The chain joins TRBV6-5 to TRBJ2-2; 8 bases agree with TRBD1. V shed 7 bases, J shed 3 bases, and the junction held 7 bases outside the gene matches. The length of the CDR3 is 15 residues. Germline CDR1 and CDR2: MNHEY and SVGAGI. CDR3 in amino acids: CASTDRGLYTGELFF. The CDR3 nucleotides are TGTGCCAGCACAGACAGGGGCCTCTACACCGGGGAGCTGTTTTTT.

V gene TRBV28 combines with J gene TRBJ2-2; D might be TRBD2 (5 bases). Germline lookup yields CDR1 MDHEN and CDR2 SYDVKM. The CDR3 sequence is 15 residues long. Trimming shortened V by 3 bases and J by 5 bases, and 13 bases separated the two germline ends. This chain's CDR3 is CASSFGPGETGELFF. DNA of the CDR3: TGTGCCAGCAGTTTCGGACCCGGGGAAACCGGGGAGCTGTTTTTT.

The CDR3 sequence is CAISVGPGLDNEQFF. CDR3 nucleotide sequence: TGTGCCATCAGTGTGGGGCCGGGACTAGACAATGAGCAGTTCTTC. J is TRBJ2-1 and V is TRBV10-3; 8 nucleotides agree with TRBD2. With 4 bases clipped from V and 5 bases from J, the junction kept 7 bases outside the gene matches. The length of the CDR3 is 15 residues. The germline V gene encodes CDR1 ENHRY and CDR2 SYGVKD.

This rearrangement joins TRBV28 to TRBJ2-2; D is undetermined. Germline CDR1 reads MDHEN; CDR2 reads SYDVKM. V was trimmed by 4 bases and J by 7 bases, leaving 10 bases between them. CDR3 length equals 13 residues. Here the CDR3 DNA reads TGTGCCAGCAGTTCCCAGTCCCTCGGGGAGCTGTTTTTT. Its protein product is CASSSQSLGELFF.

This clone came up a few times. The chain employs TRBV29-1 and TRBJ1-2; D remains ambiguous. Germline lookup yields CDR1 SQVTM and CDR2 ANQGSEA. CDR3 size: 14 residues. V lost 0 bases to trimming and J lost 3 bases, with 11 bases between them. CDR3: CSVEEENNYYGYTF. The CDR3 DNA sequence: TGCAGCGTTGAAGAGGAGAACAACTACTATGGCTACACCTTC.

The J gene is TRBJ1-2, the V gene TRBV5-1; TRBD1 agrees at 10 bases. Trimming at V came to 0 bases and at J to 6 bases, leaving 5 bases not matched to a gene. Per germline, CDR1 SGHRS and CDR2 YFSETQ. The CDR3 covers 15 residues. The CDR3 coding sequence is TGCGCCAGCAGCTTGGGGACCGGGACAGGGGATGGCTACACCTTC. Protein sequence: CASSLGTGTGDGYTF.

A note on this clone: Other DNA sequences in the same sample also yield this CDR3. The chain has TRBV5-4 and TRBJ1-1; D uncertain. This CDR3 has 13 amino acids. V was trimmed by 2 bases and J by 1 base, leaving 6 bases between them. CDR1 SGHNT and CDR2 YYREEE come from the germline V gene (reference sequence). CDR3 region: CASSLGGNTEAFF. As DNA, the CDR3 is TGTGCCAGCAGCTTAGGAGGGAACACTGAAGCTTTCTTT. The entire variable domain, with the rest obtained from reference TRBV5-4 and TRBJ1-1, is as follows: ETGVTQSPTHLIKTRGQQVTLRCSSQSGHNTVSWYQQALGQGPQFIFQYYREEENGRGNFPPRFSGLQFPNYSSELNVNALELDDSALYLCASSLGGNTEAFFGQGTRLTVV.

J is TRBJ2-7 and V is TRBV7-2; 9 bases agree with TRBD1. V was pared by 6 bases and J by 3 bases, with 9 bases of the junction left unmatched. The CDR3 loop spans 15 amino acids. Per the germline V gene, CDR1 is SGHTA and CDR2 is FQGNSA. The CDR3 coding sequence is TGTGCCAGCAGGCCGCCCGGGACAGGGAACTACGAGCAGTACTTC. This encodes CASRPPGTGNYEQYF.

The DNA for the CDR3 is TGTGCCAGCAGCCACAAAAGGAGGGCCATGGGACTAGCGGGAGGAAGCTCCTACGAGCAGTACTTC. The encoded protein is CASSHKRRAMGLAGGSSYEQYF. The J gene is TRBJ2-7, the V gene TRBV14; TRBD2 aligns across 15 bases. This CDR3 comprises 22 residues. V was pared by 3 bases and J by 0 bases, with 18 bases of the junction left unmatched. Germline values: CDR1 SGHDN, CDR2 FVKESK.

To note about this clone: As the CDR3 is not closed by the conserved phenylalanine or tryptophan, this likely results from a read error. The DNA is left out, because the CDR3 cannot be placed on it with certainty; the CDR3 is given as TCRdb lists it. The CDR3 reads CASSLCASVLRCI. This sequence joins TRBV27 and TRBJ1-1; the D call TRBD1 from the table was never checked on the DNA. Inclusive of both ends, the CDR3 amounts to 13 amino acids. CDR1 MNHEY and CDR2 SMNVEV come from the germline V gene (reference sequence).

This clone has just one count. The chain links TRBV9 to TRBJ2-2, with 8 bases aligning to TRBD2. This CDR3 has 17 amino acids. Germline lookup yields CDR1 SGDLS and CDR2 YYNGEE. The junction had 7 bases not matched to a gene; V was cut back by 3 bases and J by 0 bases. This CDR3 reads CASSAISGSPNTGELFF. CDR3 DNA sequence: TGTGCCAGCAGCGCAATCAGCGGGAGCCCGAACACCGGGGAGCTGTTTTTT.

The chain recombines TRBV29-1 with TRBJ1-1; D may be TRBD1 (6 bases). The CDR3 is 13 amino acids. Germline V gene lookup returns CDR1 SQVTM and CDR2 ANQGSEA. The V end lost 7 bases, the J end lost 3 bases, and 15 bases lay between the germline ends. The CDR3 DNA is TGCAGCGGGCGAGGACAGTTCGACACTGAAGCTTTCTTT. This codes for CSGRGQFDTEAFF.

The chain recombines TRBV5-1 with TRBJ2-7; unclear D gene. This CDR3 has 13 amino acids. Trimming removed 2 bases from V and 5 bases from J, with 11 bases in between. Germline lookup yields CDR1 SGHRS and CDR2 YFSETQ. The CDR3 DNA is TGCGCCAGCAGCTTAAACCCGAACAACGAGCAGTACTTC. As protein: CASSLNPNNEQYF.

This sequence joins TRBV18 and TRBJ2-3; 14 bases are a match to TRBD2. The CDR3 spans 13 residues. Germline CDR1 is KGHSH and CDR2 is LQKENI. With 2 bases clipped from V and 14 bases from J, the junction kept 3 bases outside the gene matches. In DNA, the CDR3 is TGTGCCAGCTCACCAACCGGGACTAGCGGGGGGTATTTT. It specifies CASSPTGTSGGYF.

The chain combines TRBV4-3 with TRBJ2-4; possibly TRBD1 for D (6 bases). Germline CDR1 is LGHNA and CDR2 is YSLEER. Between the trimmed V and J ends, which lost 3 bases and 4 bases, there was a span of 13 bases. The CDR3 totals 15 residues. CDR3 DNA sequence: TGCGCCAGCAGCCAGACGTGGACAGCGAAAAACATTCAGTACTTC. It encodes CASSQTWTAKNIQYF.

The V gene is TRBV11-2, the J gene TRBJ1-3; D is undetermined. Germline CDR1 is SGHAT and CDR2 is FQNNGV. The CDR3 is 16 residues long. Trimming cost V 0 bases and J 2 bases, with 11 bases left between them. CDR3 region: CASSLEAGAAGNTIYF. The CDR3 DNA reads TGTGCCAGCAGCTTAGAAGCCGGAGCGGCTGGAAACACCATATATTTT.

The chain couples TRBV6-1 to TRBJ2-7; D is perhaps TRBD2 (5 bases). CDR1 is MNHNS, CDR2 SASEGT, per germline. Trimming cost V 2 bases and J 2 bases, with 22 bases left between them. The CDR3 runs to 18 residues. DNA of the CDR3: TGTGCCAGCAGTGAAAAGGAGGAAACGGGAAAGCATACCTACGAGCAGTACTTC. Translation: CASSEKEETGKHTYEQYF.

The V gene is TRBV30, the J gene TRBJ1-5, with TRBD1 as a possible D gene (5 bases). The ends were cut back, 2 bases at V and 5 bases at J, with 10 bases in the middle. Germline V CDR1 and CDR2: GTSNPN, SVGIG (reference sequence). The CDR3 consists of 13 residues. Here the CDR3 reads CAWSSEGDQPQHF. The CDR3 DNA sequence: TGTGCCTGGAGTAGTGAAGGGGATCAGCCCCAGCATTTT.

The chain carries TRBV7-9 and TRBJ1-1, with TRBD1 matching 8 bases. J lost 5 bases, V lost 5 bases, and 4 bases had no gene match. The CDR3 covers 13 residues. The V gene's germline CDR1 is SEHNR and CDR2 FQNEAQ (reference sequence). The CDR3 DNA sequence: TGTGCCAGCAGCGCAGGGGGCGAAACTGAAGCTTTCTTT. This translates into CASSAGGETEAFF.

The CDR3 DNA follows: TGTGCCAGCAGCCAGGCCAATCCCGGGGAGCTGTTTTTT. As protein: CASSQANPGELFF. This chain links TRBV7-9 with TRBJ2-2; no clear D. The V and J ends lost 5 bases and 6 bases respectively, with 10 bases between them. The germline CDR1 and CDR2 sequences are SEHNR and FQNEAQ (reference sequence). The CDR3 spans 13 residues.

The J gene is TRBJ2-7, the V gene TRBV7-2; 11 nucleotides align to TRBD2. Germline-derived CDR1 and CDR2 are SGHTA and FQGNSA. V trimming: 3 bases; J trimming: 7 bases; junction bases outside the gene matches: 11. This CDR3 spans 16 amino acids. The CDR3 spells CASSLLAGGLPGEQYF. In DNA, the CDR3 is TGTGCCAGCAGCTTGCTAGCGGGAGGTTTGCCAGGAGAGCAGTACTTC.

The chain recombines TRBV29-1 with TRBJ2-1; 8 nucleotides agree with TRBD1. Germline CDR1 SQVTM, CDR2 ANQGSEA. The CDR3 runs to 12 residues. With 3 bases clipped from V and 9 bases from J, the junction kept 4 bases outside the gene matches. The CDR3 coding sequence is TGCAGCGTTGACCAGGGGGCGAGTGAGCAGTTCTTC. Translation: CSVDQGASEQFF.

This clone was counted between two and nine times. V gene TRBV2 combines with J gene TRBJ2-7, with D possibly being TRBD2 (5 bases). Germline lookup yields CDR1 SNHLY and CDR2 FYNNEI. The CDR3 loop spans 13 amino acids. Trimming took off 4 bases at V and 4 bases at J, with 11 bases between the two ends. The CDR3 loop reads CASSAGWTYEQYF. CDR3 DNA: TGTGCCAGCAGTGCGGGATGGACTTACGAGCAGTACTTC.

V and J are TRBV19 and TRBJ2-1; the match to TRBD2 covers 9 bases. The CDR3 runs to 15 residues. Germline loops: CDR1 LNHDA, CDR2 SQIVND (reference sequence). The V gene end was trimmed by 3 bases and the J gene end by 9 bases; junction bases not matched to a gene: 9. The CDR3 sequence: CASSIYSGSSGEQFF. CDR3 nucleotide sequence: TGTGCCAGTAGTATTTATAGCGGGAGTTCGGGTGAGCAGTTCTTC.